This entry features one TCR beta chain sequence. Its antigen is undetermined. V was clipped by 5 bases and J by 2 bases; unmatched bases: 5. Germline values: CDR1 SGHTA, CDR2 FQGNSA. CDR3 size: 14 residues. This sample is drawn from a study of OX40 agonist ivuxolimab in advanced cancers. Turning to the study itself: The patients' treatment was ivuxolimab, an agonistic anti-OX40 (CD134) antibody. Findings of the study overall: At 0.1 to 3.0 mg/kg, clonal expansion of CD4+ and CD8+ blood T cells had occurred by week 6.

Generated by immunoSEQ multiplex PCR, the TCRdb table keeps only in-frame clones and is missing some. The repertoire has under 95,000 clones, roughly 82% of them found once; the top ten carry around 2.7%. The input for sequencing was CD4+ or CD8+ T cells sorted from blood, taken in a trial of the OX40 agonist ivuxolimab. This chain uses TRBV7-2 with TRBJ2-7; 8 bases map to TRBD2. This clonotype was sampled from an adult with an advanced solid tumor such as melanoma, head and neck, liver or kidney cancer. For the CDR3, the DNA is TGTGCCAGCAGCCAAAACGGGGGGGCCTACGAGCAGTACTTC. It encodes CASSQNGGAYEQYF.